A single sample is the source of the 16 T cell receptor beta chains below, sequenced in a study of control samples from healthy donors and cancer patients. Here immunoSEQ multiplex PCR was the method, and the copy in TCRdb shows in-frame clones only, minus some. The table records over 100,000 clones, 70% to 90% of them present only once. Sequenced sample: blood. All receptors derive from a man aged 50 to 60 in good health.

The J gene is TRBJ1-5, the V gene TRBV2; D not certain. This CDR3 contains 13 residues. V was pared by 5 bases and J by 0 bases, with 5 bases between. Germline V CDR1 and CDR2: SNHLY, FYNNEI. In DNA, the CDR3 is TGTGCCAGCAGTAAAGATAGCAATCAGCCCCAGCATTTT. Translating gives CASSKDSNQPQHF.

The chain carries TRBV7-3 and TRBJ2-7; 10 bases fit TRBD1. Germline assignment: CDR1 SGHTA and CDR2 FQGTGA. The V segment lost 1 base and the J segment 4 bases; nucleotides outside the gene matches: 10. This CDR3 contains 17 residues. The chain's CDR3 is CASSLMAGGTGAYEQYF. The CDR3 DNA reads as TGTGCCAGCAGCTTAATGGCTGGCGGGACAGGGGCATACGAGCAGTACTTC.

The chain is built from TRBV28 and TRBJ1-6; D gene uncertain. The CDR3 is made up of 14 amino acids. The germline V and J ends were trimmed by 6 bases and 7 bases, with 13 bases remaining between them. CDR1 and CDR2 (germline): MDHEN, SYDVKM. CDR3 in DNA: TGTGCCAGCAGACCCCCCGAAGTGAATTCACCCCTCCACTTT. As protein: CASRPPEVNSPLHF.

This chain links TRBV4-1 with TRBJ2-2; no clear D gene. Trimming took 0 bases from V and 6 from J, leaving 5 bases between them. Per the germline V gene, CDR1 is MGHRA and CDR2 is YSYEKL. This CDR3 has 13 amino acids. The CDR3 nucleotides are TGCGCCAGCAGCCAAGATAGGGCCGGGGAGCTGTTTTTT. It is translated as CASSQDRAGELFF.

In this sample, this clone turned up once. The J gene is TRBJ2-3, the V gene TRBV29-1; D is unresolved. CDR3 length equals 15 residues. V lost 2 bases to trimming and J lost 5 bases, with 17 bases between them. The germline V gene has CDR1 SQVTM and CDR2 ANQGSEA. The CDR3, as DNA: TGCAGCGTTGAATTTACTTTTCGGGTTAAAGATACGCAGTATTTT. This codes for CSVEFTFRVKDTQYF.

The J gene is TRBJ2-5, the V gene TRBV20-1; D uncertain. Germline CDR1 and CDR2: DFQATT and SNEGSKA (reference sequence). Trimming shortened V by 6 bases and J by 6 bases, and 5 bases separated the two germline ends. The CDR3 loop spans 9 amino acids. CDR3 DNA: TGCAGTGCCCAGAAGACCCAGTACTTC. Its translation is CSAQKTQYF.

The rearrangement joins TRBV6-5 to TRBJ1-5, with a weak D call TRBD1 (6 bases). Deletions cut 6 bases from V and 1 base from J, with 13 bases between. Germline V CDR1 and CDR2: MNHEY, SVGAGI. The CDR3 contains 15 residues. CDR3 in DNA: TGTGCCAGCAGAGACACAGGGATAAGCAATCAGCCCCAGCATTTT. Protein: CASRDTGISNQPQHF.

The CDR3 here is CASRPGQNYGYTF. The CDR3 coding sequence is TGTGCCAGCAGACCGGGACAGAACTATGGCTACACCTTC. The V call is TRBV28, the J call TRBJ1-2, with TRBD1 matching 7 bases. This CDR3 contains 13 residues. J was trimmed by 2 bases and V by 6 bases; bases with no gene match: 3. CDR1 MDHEN and CDR2 SYDVKM come from the germline V gene.

V gene TRBV9 combines with J gene TRBJ1-3; 8 positions match TRBD1. In germline, CDR1 is SGDLS, CDR2 YYNGEE. This CDR3 has 15 amino acids. The V gene end was trimmed by 3 bases and the J gene end by 3 bases; junction bases not matched to a gene: 5. In DNA form, the CDR3 reads TGTGCCAGCAGCGAGACAGGGGCTGATGGAAACACCATATATTTT. This gives the protein CASSETGADGNTIYF.

V and J are TRBV7-3 and TRBJ2-2, with 10 bases fitting TRBD1. The V segment lost 4 bases and the J segment 4 bases; nucleotides outside the gene matches: 12. This CDR3 contains 18 residues. The germline V gene has CDR1 SGHTA and CDR2 FQGTGA. CDR3 sequence: CASSSTSTGGGRTGELFF. The CDR3, as DNA: TGTGCCAGCAGCTCCACGTCGACAGGGGGCGGTCGCACCGGGGAGCTGTTTTTT.

CDR3 nucleotides: TGCGCCAGCAGCACCGCCCCGGGGGCGGCAGGGGCCAACGTCCTGACTTTC. Its translation: CASSTAPGAAGANVLTF. V and J are TRBV5-1 and TRBJ2-6; possibly TRBD1 or TRBD2 for D (6 bases each). The CDR3 is made up of 17 amino acids. Trimming pared 4 bases from V and 4 bases from J, leaving 18 bases between. Germline CDR1 is SGHRS and CDR2 is YFSETQ. The full variable domain, completed using reference TRBV5-1 and TRBJ2-6, is KAGVTQTPRYLIKTRGQQVTLSCSPISGHRSVSWYQQTPGQGLQFLFEYFSETQRNKGNFPGRFSGRQFSNSRSEMNVSTLELGDSALYLCASSTAPGAAGANVLTFGAGSRLTVL.

J is TRBJ2-3 and V is TRBV19; D ambiguous. In germline, CDR1 is LNHDA, CDR2 SQIVND (reference sequence). The CDR3 is 14 residues long. V dropped 5 bases and J dropped 0 bases, with 9 bases sitting between them. This chain's CDR3 is CASSPKRSTDTQYF. The CDR3 DNA reads as TGTGCCAGTAGTCCCAAAAGAAGCACAGATACGCAGTATTTT.

The rearrangement joins TRBV4-2 to TRBJ2-5; 9 bases line up with TRBD2. Per the germline V gene, CDR1 is LGHNA and CDR2 is YNFKEQ. The CDR3 totals 15 residues. V lost 0 bases and J lost 6; bases outside the gene matches: 5. Here the CDR3 reads CASSQESSGGKTQYF. As DNA, the CDR3 is TGTGCCAGCAGCCAAGAAAGTAGCGGGGGCAAGACCCAGTACTTC.

The chain joins TRBV18 to TRBJ1-2; D perhaps matches TRBD1 (5 bases). Trimming shortened V by 3 bases and J by 1 base, and 12 bases separated the two germline ends. CDR3 length equals 15 residues. Germline CDR1 and CDR2: KGHSH and LQKENI. The CDR3 region is CASSPGQGGNYGYTF. The CDR3 DNA is TGTGCCAGCTCACCTGGTCAGGGTGGTAACTATGGCTACACCTTC.

The chain links TRBV18 to TRBJ2-7; D ambiguous. Germline V gives CDR1 KGHSH, CDR2 LQKENI. The CDR3 length is 15 residues. V shed 3 bases and J shed 5 bases, with 17 bases lying between them. The CDR3 region has the DNA TGTGCCAGCTCACCCGCCGAGTCCCTGGTCCACGAGCAGTACTTC. Protein: CASSPAESLVHEQYF.

The V call is TRBV14, the J call TRBJ1-2; D unresolved. This CDR3 region has 14 residues. Germline CDR1 SGHDN, CDR2 FVKESK. Trimming stripped 1 base from V and 5 bases from J, with 11 bases between. CDR3 region: CASSQAIGFYGYTF. As DNA, the CDR3 is TGTGCCAGCAGCCAAGCGATAGGGTTTTATGGCTACACCTTC.